This TCR beta chain was recovered during a study of vaccination and CD4 T cells after COVID-19. As for the study in general: The convalescent population consisted of six males and four females, two of whom were of Hispanic ethnicity. The study collected post-vaccine samples a median 72 days after dose two, with a range of 14 to 241. The study's findings and limits: SARS-CoV-2-reactive clonotypes rose nonsignificantly, with the median going from roughly 19 to 38.

Stated treatment: approximately 9-day PBMC culture with coronavirus spike peptide pools or control peptides (ViraFEST assay). A half-volume replacement of the medium with fresh IL-2 medium was performed on days 3 and 7. About this clonotype: The antigen remains undetermined.

Sequence data for DNA of cultured CD4+ T cells were generated by the Oncomine TCR Beta short-read assay. One entry per CDR3 protein results from TCRdb running MiXCR on the PCR reads. The table has about 16,000 distinct CDR3 sequences, roughly 36% seen once. This CDR3 is 15 amino acids long. The V segment lost 5 bases and the J segment 2 bases; nucleotides outside the gene matches: 6. Sequenced here: CD4+ T cells from blood, cultured in vitro, sampled before SARS-CoV-2 vaccination. The TCR originated in a human donor who received a COVID-19 vaccine. The V gene is TRBV12-3 or TRBV12-4, the J gene TRBJ2-7; TRBD1 matches at 10 bases. The CDR3 is CASSEAGTGAYEQYF. The CDR3 DNA reads as TGTGCCAGCAGTGAGGCCGGGACAGGGGCCTACGAGCAGTACTTC.